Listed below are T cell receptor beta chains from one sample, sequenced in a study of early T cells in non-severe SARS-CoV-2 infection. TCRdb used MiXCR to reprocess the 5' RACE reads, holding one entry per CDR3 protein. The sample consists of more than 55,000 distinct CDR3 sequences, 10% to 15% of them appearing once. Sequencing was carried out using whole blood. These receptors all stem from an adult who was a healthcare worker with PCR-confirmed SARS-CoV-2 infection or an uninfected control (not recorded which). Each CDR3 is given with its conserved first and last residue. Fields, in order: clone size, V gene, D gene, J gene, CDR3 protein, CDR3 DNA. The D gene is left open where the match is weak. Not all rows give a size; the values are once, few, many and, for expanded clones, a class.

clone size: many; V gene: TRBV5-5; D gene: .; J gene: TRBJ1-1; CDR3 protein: CASSLTGYNTEAFF; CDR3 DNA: TGTGCCAGCAGCCTGACAGGTTACAACACTGAAGCTTTCTTT
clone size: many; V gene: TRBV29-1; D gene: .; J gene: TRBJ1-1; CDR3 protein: CSVVPATEAFF; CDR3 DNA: TGCAGCGTTGTACCCGCAACTGAAGCTTTCTTT
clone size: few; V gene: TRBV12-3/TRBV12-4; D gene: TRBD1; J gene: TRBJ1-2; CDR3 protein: CASSLGQTGKYGYTF; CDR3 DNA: TGTGCCAGCAGTTTAGGCCAGACAGGGAAATATGGCTACACCTTC
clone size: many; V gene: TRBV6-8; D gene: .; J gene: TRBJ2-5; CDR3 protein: CASSYLARGTQQETQYF; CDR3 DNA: TGTGCCAGCAGTTACCTCGCCCGAGGGACCCAACAAGAGACCCAGTACTTC
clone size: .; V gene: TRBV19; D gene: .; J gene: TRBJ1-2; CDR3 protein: CASTGWTNYGYTF; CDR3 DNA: TGTGCCAGTACGGGTTGGACTAACTATGGCTACACCTTC
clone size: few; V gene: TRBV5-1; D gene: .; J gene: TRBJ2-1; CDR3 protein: CASSHPGNEQFF; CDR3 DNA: TGCGCCAGCAGCCACCCGGGCAATGAGCAGTTCTTC
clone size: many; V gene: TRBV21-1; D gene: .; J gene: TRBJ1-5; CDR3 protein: CASSKPQYSNQPQHF; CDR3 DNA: TGTGCCAGCAGCAAGCCCCAGTATAGCAATCAGCCCCAGCATTTT
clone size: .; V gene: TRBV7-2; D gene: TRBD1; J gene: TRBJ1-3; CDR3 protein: CASSLGTGYGNTIYF; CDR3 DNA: TGTGCCAGCAGCCTGGGGACAGGGTACGGAAACACCATATATTTT
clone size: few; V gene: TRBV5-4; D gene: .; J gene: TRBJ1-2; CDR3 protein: CASSLVVTYGYTF; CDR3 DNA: TGTGCCAGCAGTCTAGTAGTCACCTATGGCTACACCTTC
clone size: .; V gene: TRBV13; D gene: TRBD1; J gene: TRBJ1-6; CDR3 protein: CASSPASGTGLSYNSPLHF; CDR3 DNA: TGTGCCAGCAGCCCAGCCTCCGGGACAGGGCTCTCCTATAATTCACCCCTCCACTTT
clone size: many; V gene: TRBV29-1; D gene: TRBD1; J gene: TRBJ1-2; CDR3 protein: CSNWDSDYGYTF; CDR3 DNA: TGCAGCAACTGGGACAGCGACTATGGCTACACCTTC
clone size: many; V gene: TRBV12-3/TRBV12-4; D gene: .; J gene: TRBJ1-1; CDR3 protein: CASSFGRLNTEAFF; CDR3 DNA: TGTGCCAGCAGTTTCGGGCGGTTGAACACTGAAGCTTTCTTT
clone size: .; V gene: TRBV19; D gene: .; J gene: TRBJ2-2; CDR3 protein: CATQTTGYRTGELFF; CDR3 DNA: TGTGCCACTCAGACCACAGGGTATCGGACCGGGGAGCTGTTTTTT
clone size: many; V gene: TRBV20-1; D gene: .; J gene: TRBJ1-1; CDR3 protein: CSARSRGSGTEAFF; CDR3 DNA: TGCAGTGCTAGATCGAGGGGAAGCGGCACTGAAGCTTTCTTT
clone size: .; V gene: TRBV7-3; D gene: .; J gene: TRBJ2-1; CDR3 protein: CASSLTGRNNEQFF; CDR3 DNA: TGTGCCAGCAGCTTAACAGGTCGGAACAATGAGCAGTTCTTC
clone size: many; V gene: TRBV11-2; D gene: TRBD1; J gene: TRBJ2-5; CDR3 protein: CASEGRTGGRETQYF; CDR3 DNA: TGTGCCAGCGAGGGGCGAACAGGGGGGCGAGAGACCCAGTACTTC
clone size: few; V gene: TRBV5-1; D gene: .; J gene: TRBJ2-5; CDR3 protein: CASSRNGADQETQYF; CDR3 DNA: TGCGCCAGCAGTCGCAACGGGGCGGATCAAGAGACCCAGTACTTC
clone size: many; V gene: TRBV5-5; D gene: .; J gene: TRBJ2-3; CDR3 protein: CASSRTRTSTDTQYF; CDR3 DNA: TGTGCCAGCAGCCGGACACGTACTAGCACAGATACGCAGTATTTT
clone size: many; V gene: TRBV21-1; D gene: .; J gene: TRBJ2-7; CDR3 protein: CASSKGGAYEQYF; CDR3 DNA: TGTGCCAGCAGCAAAGGGGGAGCCTACGAGCAGTACTTC
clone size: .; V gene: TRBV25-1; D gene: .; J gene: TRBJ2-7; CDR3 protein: CASSVRGSSYEQYF; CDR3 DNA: TGTGCCAGCTCTGTACGGGGGTCTTCCTACGAGCAGTACTTC
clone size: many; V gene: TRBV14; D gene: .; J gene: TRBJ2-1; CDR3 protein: CASSQTGRNEQFF; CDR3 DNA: TGTGCCAGCAGCCAAACGGGCCGCAATGAGCAGTTCTTC
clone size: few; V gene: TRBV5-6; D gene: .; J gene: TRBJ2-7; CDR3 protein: CASSSAGLIGYEQYF; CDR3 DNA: TGTGCCAGCAGCTCCGCCGGACTAATAGGCTACGAGCAGTACTTC
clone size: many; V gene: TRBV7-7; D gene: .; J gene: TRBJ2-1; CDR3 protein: CASSLAWGHEQFF; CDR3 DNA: TGTGCTAGCAGCTTAGCGTGGGGCCATGAGCAGTTCTTC
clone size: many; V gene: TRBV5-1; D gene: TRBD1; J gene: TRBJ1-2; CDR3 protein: CASSRGQGAFNGYTF; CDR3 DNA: TGCGCCAGCAGCCGCGGACAGGGGGCGTTTAATGGCTACACCTTC
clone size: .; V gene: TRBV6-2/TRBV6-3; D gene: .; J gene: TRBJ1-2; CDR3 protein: CASIKGGASDYGYTF; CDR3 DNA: TGTGCCAGCATTAAAGGAGGGGCGTCGGACTATGGCTACACCTTC
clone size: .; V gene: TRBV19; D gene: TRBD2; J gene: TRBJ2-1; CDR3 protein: CASSIAGGGAVEQFF; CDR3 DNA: TGTGCCAGTAGTATAGCCGGCGGGGGGGCGGTTGAGCAGTTCTTC
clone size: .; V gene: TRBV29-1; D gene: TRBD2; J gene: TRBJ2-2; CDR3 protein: CSVGTSGMNTGELFF; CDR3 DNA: TGCAGCGTGGGGACTAGCGGAATGAACACCGGGGAGCTGTTTTTT
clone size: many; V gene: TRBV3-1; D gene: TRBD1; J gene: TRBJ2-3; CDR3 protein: CASSRTGSITDTQYF; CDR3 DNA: TGTGCCAGCAGCCGGACAGGGAGTATCACAGATACGCAGTATTTT